This TCR beta chain was obtained from a study of read filtering for tumor transcriptome and immune sequencing. General observations from the study: Single-read clonotypes: 80% to 90% of IR-seq clonotypes (around 3.5% of reads), 74.6% of RNA-seq clonotypes (roughly 43% of reads). Dropping single-read clonotypes raised IR-seq and RNA-seq shared-clonotype correlation.

The CDR3 loop spans 15 amino acids. Germline V gives CDR1 MNHEY, CDR2 SMNVEV (reference sequence). V lost 6 bases, J lost 2 bases, and 11 bases lay in between. The library was built from about 400 ng RNA with molecular barcoded adaptors for alpha/delta and beta/gamma chains. Each CDR3 protein gets one entry after TCRdb re-called the reads with MiXCR. The sample lists under 150,000 distinct CDR3 sequences, less than 15% occurring once. This clonotype was observed at least ten times. The antigen remains unidentified. The source is a donor over 35 with multiple myeloma. Material: a population of CD138-negative cells sorted from bone marrow. The V and J genes are TRBV27 and TRBJ2-6, with TRBD1 as a possible D gene (6 bases). CDR3: CASRRTGTGANVLTF. CDR3 bases: TGTGCCAGCAGGCGTACAGGGACTGGGGCCAACGTCCTGACTTTC.